This TCR beta chain was recorded in a study of HIV-infected patients and healthy controls. Study-level findings and limits: When repertoires were size-matched, rare events in HIV-infected data became overweighted. In healthy controls, MAIT alpha CDR3s were common; in HIV+ repertoires, severely depleted.

The germline V gene encodes CDR1 MNHEY and CDR2 SVGAGI. The V end was cut by 8 bases, the J end by 5 bases, with 13 bases between. The CDR3 contains 12 residues. cDNA was made from around 0.5 ug RNA using alpha and beta constant primers. Alpha and beta chain libraries were made separately by chain-specific third strand synthesis with multiplexing indices. MiXCR, run by TCRdb on the 5' RACE reads, gives a single entry per CDR3 protein. The repertoire holds about 13,000 distinct CDR3 sequences, with roughly a tenth as singletons. All unsorted peripheral T cells were captured because whole blood was used without fractionation. As controls, ten to eleven uninfected healthy donors gave samples, and four gave two samples approximately 14 weeks apart. This clonotype came up many times. Its target is not known.

The sequencing input was blood. The clonotype was recovered from an adult in good health. The chain is built from TRBV6-5 and TRBJ2-7, with D perhaps matching TRBD2 (5 bases). As DNA, the CDR3 is TGTGCCAGCTCCCGGGGTTTCGACGAGCAGTACTTC. This sequence encodes CASSRGFDEQYF.